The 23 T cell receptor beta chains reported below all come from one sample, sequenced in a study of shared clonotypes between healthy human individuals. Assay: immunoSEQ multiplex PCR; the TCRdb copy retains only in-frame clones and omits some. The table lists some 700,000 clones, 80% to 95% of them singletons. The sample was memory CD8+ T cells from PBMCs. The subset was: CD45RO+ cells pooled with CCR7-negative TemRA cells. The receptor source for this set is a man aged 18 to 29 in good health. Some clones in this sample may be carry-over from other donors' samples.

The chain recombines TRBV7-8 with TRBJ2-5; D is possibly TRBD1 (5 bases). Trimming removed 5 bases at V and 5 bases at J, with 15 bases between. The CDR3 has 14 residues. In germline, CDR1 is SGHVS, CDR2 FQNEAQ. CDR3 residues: CASSVRARLETQYF. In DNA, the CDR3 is TGTGCCAGCAGCGTCAGGGCAAGATTGGAGACCCAGTACTTC.

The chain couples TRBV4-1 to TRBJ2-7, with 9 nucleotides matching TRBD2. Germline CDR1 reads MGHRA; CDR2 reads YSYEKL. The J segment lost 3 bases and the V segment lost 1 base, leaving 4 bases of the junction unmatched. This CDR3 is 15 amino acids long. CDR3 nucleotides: TGCGCCAGCAGCCAAGCGTCTAGCGGGGACTACGAGCAGTACTTC. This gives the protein CASSQASSGDYEQYF.

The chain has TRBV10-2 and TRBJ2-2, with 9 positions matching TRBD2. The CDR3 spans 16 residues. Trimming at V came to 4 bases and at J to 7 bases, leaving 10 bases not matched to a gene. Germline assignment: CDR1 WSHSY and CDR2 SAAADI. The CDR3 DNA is TGCGCCAGCAGTGTCAATGCGGGAGGGCTTGACGGGGAGCTGTTTTTT. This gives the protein CASSVNAGGLDGELFF.

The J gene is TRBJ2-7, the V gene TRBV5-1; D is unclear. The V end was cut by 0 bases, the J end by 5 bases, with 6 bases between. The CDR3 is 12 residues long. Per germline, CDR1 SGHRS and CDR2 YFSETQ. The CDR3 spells CASSLGDDEQYF. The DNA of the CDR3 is TGCGCCAGCAGCTTGGGCGACGACGAGCAGTACTTC.

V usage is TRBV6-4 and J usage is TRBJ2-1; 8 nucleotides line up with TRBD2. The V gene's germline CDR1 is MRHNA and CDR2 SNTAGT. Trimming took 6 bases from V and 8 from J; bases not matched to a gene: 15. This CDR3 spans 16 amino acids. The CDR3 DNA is TGTGCCAGCAGCCCCCGGGGAGCGGGAGACGGCGATGAGCAGTTCTTC. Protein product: CASSPRGAGDGDEQFF.

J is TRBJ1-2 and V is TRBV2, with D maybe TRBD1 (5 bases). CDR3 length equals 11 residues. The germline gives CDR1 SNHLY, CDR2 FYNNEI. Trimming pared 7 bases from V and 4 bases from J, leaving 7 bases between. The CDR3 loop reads CASTDSYGYTF. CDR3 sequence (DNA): TGTGCCAGCACAGACAGCTATGGCTACACCTTC.

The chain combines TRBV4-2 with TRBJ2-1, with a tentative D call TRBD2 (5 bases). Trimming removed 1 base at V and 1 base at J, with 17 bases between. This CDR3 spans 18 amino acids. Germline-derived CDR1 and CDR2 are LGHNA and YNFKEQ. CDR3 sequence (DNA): TGTGCCAGCAGCCAAGCACCTCCCGGGGTGGGGTCCTACAATGAGCAGTTCTTC. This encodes CASSQAPPGVGSYNEQFF.

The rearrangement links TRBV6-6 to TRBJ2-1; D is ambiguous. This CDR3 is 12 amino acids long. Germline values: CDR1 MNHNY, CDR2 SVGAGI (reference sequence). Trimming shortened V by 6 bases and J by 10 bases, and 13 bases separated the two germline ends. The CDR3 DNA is TGTGCCAGCAGCCTGGTTATAAAAGAGCAGTTCTTC. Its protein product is CASSLVIKEQFF.

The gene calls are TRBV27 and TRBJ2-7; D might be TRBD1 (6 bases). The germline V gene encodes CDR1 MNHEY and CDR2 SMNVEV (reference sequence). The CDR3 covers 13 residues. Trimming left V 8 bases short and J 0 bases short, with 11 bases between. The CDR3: CASSQGRSYEQYF. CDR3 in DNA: TGTGCCAGCTCACAGGGACGCTCCTACGAGCAGTACTTC.

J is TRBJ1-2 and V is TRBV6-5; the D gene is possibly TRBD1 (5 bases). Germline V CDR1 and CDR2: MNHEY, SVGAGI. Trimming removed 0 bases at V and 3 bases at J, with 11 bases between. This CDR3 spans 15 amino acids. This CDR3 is CASSYSGPAYYGYTF. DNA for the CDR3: TGTGCCAGCAGTTACTCGGGACCAGCCTACTATGGCTACACCTTC.

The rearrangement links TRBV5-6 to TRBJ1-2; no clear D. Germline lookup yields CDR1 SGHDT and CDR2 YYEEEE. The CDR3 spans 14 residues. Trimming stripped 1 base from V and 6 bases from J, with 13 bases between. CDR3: CASSLMGLADGYTF. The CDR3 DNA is TGTGCCAGCAGCTTGATGGGTTTGGCGGATGGCTACACCTTC.

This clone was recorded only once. The CDR3 region has the DNA TGTGCCAGCAGTGAATGGGCAGGCTCTACTAACTATGGCTACACCTTC. Residues: CASSEWAGSTNYGYTF. V and J are TRBV2 and TRBJ1-2; the D is unclear. Deletions cut 2 bases from V and 0 bases from J, with 13 bases between. The CDR3 spans 16 residues. Looked up from germline, CDR1 is SNHLY and CDR2 is FYNNEI.

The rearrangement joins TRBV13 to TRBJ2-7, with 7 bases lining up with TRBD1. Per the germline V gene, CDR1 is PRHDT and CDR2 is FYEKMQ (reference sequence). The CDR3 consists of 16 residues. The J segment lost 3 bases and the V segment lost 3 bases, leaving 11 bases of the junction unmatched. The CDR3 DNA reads TGTGCCAGCAGCTTTTTCTCGGGACAGAATATCTACGAGCAGTACTTC. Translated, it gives CASSFFSGQNIYEQYF.

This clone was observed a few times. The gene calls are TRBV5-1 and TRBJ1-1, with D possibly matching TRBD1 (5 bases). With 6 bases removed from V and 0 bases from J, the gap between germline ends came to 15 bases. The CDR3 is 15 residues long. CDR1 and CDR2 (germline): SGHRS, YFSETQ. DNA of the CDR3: TGCGCCAGCAACCGGGACGGCTTAATGAACACTGAAGCTTTCTTT. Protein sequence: CASNRDGLMNTEAFF.

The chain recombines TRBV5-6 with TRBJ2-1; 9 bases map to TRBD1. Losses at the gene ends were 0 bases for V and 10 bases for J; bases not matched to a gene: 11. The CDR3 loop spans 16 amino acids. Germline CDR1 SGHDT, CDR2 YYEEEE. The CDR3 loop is CASSLEPGQGPREQFF. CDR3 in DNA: TGTGCCAGCAGCTTGGAACCGGGACAGGGTCCTCGGGAGCAGTTCTTC. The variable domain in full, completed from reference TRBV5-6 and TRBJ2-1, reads DAGVTQSPTHLIKTRGQQVTLRCSPKSGHDTVSWYQQALGQGPQFIFQYYEEEERQRGNFPDRFSGHQFPNYSSELNVNALLLGDSALYLCASSLEPGQGPREQFFGPGTRLTVL.

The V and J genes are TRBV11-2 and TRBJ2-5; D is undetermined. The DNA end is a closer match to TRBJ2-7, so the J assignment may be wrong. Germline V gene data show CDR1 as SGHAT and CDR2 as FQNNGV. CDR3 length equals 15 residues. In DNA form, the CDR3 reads TGTGCCAGCAGCTTCGGGTTGCAACTCTCCTACGAGCAGTACTTC. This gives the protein CASSFGLQLSYEQYF.

The CDR3 DNA follows: TGTGCCAGCAGCGTAGAATCGGACCCGAGCTTCGATGAGCAGTTCTTC. Residues: CASSVESDPSFDEQFF. The chain links TRBV9 to TRBJ2-1, with D unclear. This CDR3 comprises 16 residues. Germline V CDR1 and CDR2: SGDLS, YYNGEE. The V end lost 0 bases, the J end lost 8 bases, and 18 bases lay between the germline ends.

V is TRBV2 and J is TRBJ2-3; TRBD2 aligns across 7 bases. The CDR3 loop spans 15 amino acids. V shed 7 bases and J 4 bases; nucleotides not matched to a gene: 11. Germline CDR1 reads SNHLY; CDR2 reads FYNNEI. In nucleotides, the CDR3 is TGTGCCAGCACTGACGGGACTAATATCCCAGATACGCAGTATTTT. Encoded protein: CASTDGTNIPDTQYF.

CDR3 amino acids: CASSPTFSTGMALHF. The CDR3 nucleotides are TGTGCCAGCAGTCCCACCTTCTCGACCGGGATGGCCCTCCACTTT. V is TRBV27 and J is TRBJ1-6; D gene uncertain. V dropped 5 bases and J dropped 14 bases, with 22 bases sitting between them. This CDR3 region has 15 residues. Per germline, CDR1 MNHEY and CDR2 SMNVEV (reference sequence).

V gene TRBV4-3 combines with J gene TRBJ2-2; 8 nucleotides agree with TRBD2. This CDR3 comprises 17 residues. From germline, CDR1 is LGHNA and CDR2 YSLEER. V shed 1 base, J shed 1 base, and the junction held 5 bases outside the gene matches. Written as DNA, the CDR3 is TGCGCCAGCAGCCAAGCAGAACTAGCGGTGAACACCGGGGAGCTGTTTTTT. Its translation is CASSQAELAVNTGELFF.

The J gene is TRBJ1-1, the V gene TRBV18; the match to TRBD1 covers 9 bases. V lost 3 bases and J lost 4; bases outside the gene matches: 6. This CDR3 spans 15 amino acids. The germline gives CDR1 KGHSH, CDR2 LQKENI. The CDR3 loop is CASSPDRGERTEAFF. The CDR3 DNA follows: TGTGCCAGCTCACCCGACAGGGGGGAGCGCACTGAAGCTTTCTTT.

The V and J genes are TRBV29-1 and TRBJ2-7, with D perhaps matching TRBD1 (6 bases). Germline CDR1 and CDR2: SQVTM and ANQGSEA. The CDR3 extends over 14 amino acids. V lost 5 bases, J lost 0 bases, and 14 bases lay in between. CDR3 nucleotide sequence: TGCAGCGTTAAAGGGACATCTGACTCCTACGAGCAGTACTTC. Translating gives CSVKGTSDSYEQYF.

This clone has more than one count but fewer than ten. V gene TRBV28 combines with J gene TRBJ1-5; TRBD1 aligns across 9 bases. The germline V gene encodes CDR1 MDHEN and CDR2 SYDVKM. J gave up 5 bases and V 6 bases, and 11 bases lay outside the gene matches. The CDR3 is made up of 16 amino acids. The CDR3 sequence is CASRPQYRGRYQPQHF. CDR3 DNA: TGTGCCAGCAGACCCCAATACAGGGGGCGGTATCAGCCCCAGCATTTT.